These T cell receptor beta chains were read from a single sample in a study of naive and memory T cell subsets. TCRdb itself ran the UMI-ligation and nested PCR reads through MiXCR, one entry per CDR3 protein. The data hold approximately 29,000 distinct CDR3 sequences, with roughly 20% observed a single time. The specimen was effector memory CD4+ T cells from blood. The source of these receptors is a human donor in good health. Both conserved end residues are part of each CDR3. A D gene is named only where the DNA matches it firmly. The size entry is marked missing in some rows and otherwise reads once, few, many or a size class.

abundance: NA; v_gene: TRBV6-5; d_gene: TRBD1; j_gene: TRBJ2-7; CDR3aa: CASSLDRLGEQYF; CDR3nt: TGTGCCAGCAGTTTGGACAGGCTGGGCGAGCAGTACTTC
abundance: many; v_gene: TRBV7-2; d_gene: NA; j_gene: TRBJ1-1; CDR3aa: CASSVHRGGTEAFF; CDR3nt: TGTGCCAGCAGCGTCCATAGAGGGGGCACTGAAGCTTTCTTT
abundance: NA; v_gene: TRBV15; d_gene: NA; j_gene: TRBJ2-7; CDR3aa: CATSRDGLRDIMMDF; CDR3nt: TGTGCCACCAGCAGAGATGGCCTTAGGGACATAATGATGGACTTC
abundance: NA; v_gene: TRBV11-2; d_gene: TRBD1; j_gene: TRBJ2-5; CDR3aa: CASNRDSQETQYF; CDR3nt: TGTGCCAGCAACCGGGACAGCCAAGAGACCCAGTACTTC
abundance: NA; v_gene: TRBV12-3/TRBV12-4; d_gene: TRBD1; j_gene: TRBJ2-5; CDR3aa: CASRPNRGLETQYF; CDR3nt: TGTGCCAGCAGACCCAACAGGGGGCTAGAGACCCAGTACTTC
abundance: few; v_gene: TRBV29-1; d_gene: NA; j_gene: TRBJ1-5; CDR3aa: CSVTQGTSNQPQHF; CDR3nt: TGCAGCGTTACACAGGGAACTAGCAATCAGCCCCAGCATTTT
abundance: few; v_gene: TRBV7-2; d_gene: NA; j_gene: TRBJ1-1; CDR3aa: CASSTGGYGMNTEAFF; CDR3nt: TGTGCCAGCAGCACGGGGGGGTACGGCATGAACACTGAAGCTTTCTTT
abundance: NA; v_gene: TRBV6-6; d_gene: TRBD2; j_gene: TRBJ2-7; CDR3aa: CASSYPTGTSRDEQYF; CDR3nt: TGTGCCAGCAGTTACCCCACCGGGACTAGCCGGGACGAGCAGTACTTC
abundance: many; v_gene: TRBV10-3; d_gene: TRBD1; j_gene: TRBJ1-5; CDR3aa: CAIGKDRDSNQPQHF; CDR3nt: TGTGCCATCGGAAAGGACAGGGATAGCAATCAGCCCCAGCATTTT
abundance: NA; v_gene: TRBV10-2; d_gene: NA; j_gene: TRBJ2-7; CDR3aa: CASSESSRSEQYF; CDR3nt: TGCGCCAGCAGTGAGTCCTCCAGGAGCGAGCAGTACTTC
abundance: many; v_gene: TRBV12-3/TRBV12-4; d_gene: NA; j_gene: TRBJ1-3; CDR3aa: CASSFNSGNTIYF; CDR3nt: TGTGCCAGCAGTTTTAACTCTGGAAACACCATATATTTT
abundance: NA; v_gene: TRBV20-1; d_gene: NA; j_gene: TRBJ1-5; CDR3aa: CSAEILWGGSNQPQHF; CDR3nt: TGCAGTGCTGAGATCTTGTGGGGGGGCAGCAATCAGCCCCAGCATTTT
abundance: many; v_gene: TRBV5-1; d_gene: NA; j_gene: TRBJ1-5; CDR3aa: CASSLDSNQPQHF; CDR3nt: TGCGCCAGCAGCTTGGATAGCAATCAGCCCCAGCATTTT
abundance: NA; v_gene: TRBV3-1; d_gene: TRBD2; j_gene: TRBJ2-1; CDR3aa: CASSRPGTSGALEQFF; CDR3nt: TGTGCCAGCAGCCGACCTGGGACTAGCGGGGCGTTAGAGCAGTTCTTC
abundance: many; v_gene: TRBV5-4; d_gene: NA; j_gene: TRBJ2-1; CDR3aa: CASRKISGSYNEQFF; CDR3nt: TGTGCCAGCCGTAAAATTAGCGGATCCTACAATGAGCAGTTCTTC
abundance: few; v_gene: TRBV7-9; d_gene: NA; j_gene: TRBJ1-1; CDR3aa: CASSLSRDPEAFF; CDR3nt: TGTGCCAGCAGCTTAAGCAGGGACCCTGAAGCTTTCTTT
abundance: once; v_gene: TRBV28; d_gene: NA; j_gene: TRBJ1-1; CDR3aa: CASSLKGLIAEAFF; CDR3nt: TGTGCCAGCAGTTTAAAGGGGCTAATCGCTGAAGCTTTCTTT
abundance: few; v_gene: TRBV6-5; d_gene: TRBD1; j_gene: TRBJ1-1; CDR3aa: CASSHFTGGGTEAFF; CDR3nt: TGTGCCAGCAGTCACTTCACAGGGGGAGGCACTGAAGCTTTCTTT
abundance: NA; v_gene: TRBV6-1; d_gene: NA; j_gene: TRBJ1-2; CDR3aa: CASSPDGTPVIYGYTF; CDR3nt: TGTGCCAGCAGCCCCGACGGGACCCCAGTCATCTATGGCTACACCTTC
abundance: NA; v_gene: TRBV20-1; d_gene: NA; j_gene: TRBJ1-3; CDR3aa: CSARDGGRSGNTIYF; CDR3nt: TGCAGTGCTAGAGATGGAGGGAGGTCTGGAAACACCATATATTTT
abundance: NA; v_gene: TRBV5-6; d_gene: NA; j_gene: TRBJ1-5; CDR3aa: CASSLERDNQPQHF; CDR3nt: TGTGCCAGCAGCTTGGAACGGGACAATCAGCCCCAGCATTTT
abundance: NA; v_gene: TRBV5-8; d_gene: TRBD2; j_gene: TRBJ2-5; CDR3aa: CASSLVPQTSGSLETQYF; CDR3nt: TGTGCCAGCAGCTTGGTCCCACAGACTAGCGGGAGTCTAGAGACCCAGTACTTC
abundance: few; v_gene: TRBV4-2; d_gene: NA; j_gene: TRBJ2-2; CDR3aa: CASSQRQVSGTGELFF; CDR3nt: TGTGCCAGCAGCCAGAGGCAGGTCAGTGGCACCGGGGAGCTGTTTTTT
abundance: NA; v_gene: TRBV28; d_gene: TRBD1; j_gene: TRBJ1-1; CDR3aa: CASSPLQGGNTEAFF; CDR3nt: TGTGCCAGCAGTCCGCTACAGGGGGGGAACACTGAAGCTTTCTTT
abundance: once; v_gene: TRBV28; d_gene: NA; j_gene: TRBJ1-3; CDR3aa: CASTPGRRHSGNTIYF; CDR3nt: TGTGCCAGCACCCCGGGCAGACGACACTCTGGAAACACCATATATTTT
abundance: NA; v_gene: TRBV5-4; d_gene: TRBD2; j_gene: TRBJ2-7; CDR3aa: CASSVRLAGGDEQYF; CDR3nt: TGTGCCAGCAGCGTTCGACTAGCGGGAGGAGACGAGCAGTACTTC
abundance: many; v_gene: TRBV3-1; d_gene: TRBD1; j_gene: TRBJ1-1; CDR3aa: CASKRTGGATEAFF; CDR3nt: TGTGCCAGCAAGAGGACAGGGGGGGCCACTGAAGCTTTCTTT
abundance: NA; v_gene: TRBV28; d_gene: TRBD2; j_gene: TRBJ2-6; CDR3aa: CASATSGRALGANVLTF; CDR3nt: TGTGCCAGTGCGACTAGCGGGAGGGCCCTTGGGGCCAACGTCCTGACTTTC
abundance: medium-sized; v_gene: TRBV6-2/TRBV6-3; d_gene: NA; j_gene: TRBJ1-5; CDR3aa: CASSVRGGRNQPQHF; CDR3nt: TGTGCCAGCAGCGTACGGGGGGGGCGCAATCAGCCCCAGCATTTT
abundance: few; v_gene: TRBV20-1; d_gene: TRBD2; j_gene: TRBJ2-2; CDR3aa: CSARREGLGELFF; CDR3nt: TGCAGTGCGCGGCGGGAGGGCCTCGGGGAGCTGTTTTTT
abundance: few; v_gene: TRBV20-1; d_gene: TRBD2; j_gene: TRBJ2-2; CDR3aa: CSAQTSGRGTGELFF; CDR3nt: TGCAGTGCACAAACTAGCGGGAGGGGGACCGGGGAGCTGTTTTTT
abundance: NA; v_gene: TRBV5-4; d_gene: TRBD1; j_gene: TRBJ1-1; CDR3aa: CASSSGQLKNTEAFF; CDR3nt: TGTGCCAGCAGCTCGGGACAGCTAAAGAACACTGAAGCTTTCTTT
abundance: medium-sized; v_gene: TRBV11-2; d_gene: TRBD1; j_gene: TRBJ2-1; CDR3aa: CASSFLTGWEQFF; CDR3nt: TGTGCCAGCAGCTTCCTGACAGGGTGGGAGCAGTTCTTC
abundance: many; v_gene: TRBV10-3; d_gene: NA; j_gene: TRBJ1-2; CDR3aa: CAIGQNYGYTF; CDR3nt: TGTGCCATCGGACAGAACTATGGCTACACCTTC
abundance: few; v_gene: TRBV15; d_gene: TRBD1; j_gene: TRBJ2-5; CDR3aa: CATSRTGTGGWQETQYF; CDR3nt: TGTGCCACCAGCAGAACCGGGACAGGGGGATGGCAAGAGACCCAGTACTTC
abundance: NA; v_gene: TRBV24-1; d_gene: NA; j_gene: TRBJ1-1; CDR3aa: CATWDPNEAEAFF; CDR3nt: TGTGCCACCTGGGACCCTAACGAAGCTGAAGCTTTCTTT
abundance: few; v_gene: TRBV12-3/TRBV12-4; d_gene: NA; j_gene: TRBJ1-5; CDR3aa: CASSLGGPGQPQHF; CDR3nt: TGTGCCAGCAGTTTAGGGGGGCCGGGTCAGCCCCAGCATTTT
abundance: many; v_gene: TRBV12-3/TRBV12-4; d_gene: NA; j_gene: TRBJ2-7; CDR3aa: CASSPRDWTSYEQYF; CDR3nt: TGTGCCAGCAGTCCCCGGGACTGGACCTCCTACGAGCAGTACTTC
abundance: few; v_gene: TRBV5-1; d_gene: NA; j_gene: TRBJ1-6; CDR3aa: CASSPDGRTNSPLHF; CDR3nt: TGCGCCAGCAGCCCGGACGGACGGACTAATTCACCCCTCCACTTT
abundance: NA; v_gene: TRBV30; d_gene: TRBD2; j_gene: TRBJ2-4; CDR3aa: CAWGARTSGRAYQNIQYF; CDR3nt: TGTGCCTGGGGGGCCCGGACTAGCGGGAGGGCCTATCAAAACATTCAGTACTTC
abundance: NA; v_gene: TRBV28; d_gene: NA; j_gene: TRBJ1-4; CDR3aa: CASSRRTATNEKLFF; CDR3nt: TGTGCCAGCAGCCGCCGGACAGCAACTAATGAAAAACTGTTTTTT
abundance: NA; v_gene: TRBV7-3; d_gene: TRBD2; j_gene: TRBJ2-1; CDR3aa: CASSLTLGGYEQFF; CDR3nt: TGTGCCAGCAGCTTAACGTTGGGGGGGTATGAGCAGTTCTTC
abundance: NA; v_gene: TRBV7-8; d_gene: NA; j_gene: TRBJ1-3; CDR3aa: CASSPSGGTIYF; CDR3nt: TGTGCCAGCAGCCCCTCTGGGGGCACCATATATTTT
abundance: few; v_gene: TRBV18; d_gene: NA; j_gene: TRBJ1-1; CDR3aa: CASSLGTEAFF; CDR3nt: TGTGCCAGCTCATTAGGGACTGAAGCTTTCTTT
abundance: medium-sized; v_gene: TRBV20-1; d_gene: TRBD1; j_gene: TRBJ1-6; CDR3aa: CSATHQGGGSPLHF; CDR3nt: TGCAGTGCTACCCACCAAGGGGGCGGGTCACCCCTCCACTTT
abundance: many; v_gene: TRBV14; d_gene: TRBD2; j_gene: TRBJ2-3; CDR3aa: CASSSSGIFTDTQYF; CDR3nt: TGTGCCAGCAGCTCTAGCGGAATTTTCACAGATACGCAGTATTTT
abundance: few; v_gene: TRBV7-2; d_gene: TRBD2; j_gene: TRBJ2-1; CDR3aa: CASSSGLAYNEQFF; CDR3nt: TGTGCCAGCAGCTCCGGACTAGCCTACAATGAGCAGTTCTTC
abundance: few; v_gene: TRBV19; d_gene: NA; j_gene: TRBJ2-2; CDR3aa: CASSSRLASGELFF; CDR3nt: TGTGCCAGTAGTAGTCGGCTAGCGTCCGGGGAGCTGTTTTTT